Presented here are 19 T cell receptor beta chains from one specimen sequenced in a study of T-cell reconstitution after alpha-beta-depleted transplantation in children. This sample's TCRbeta library carried unique molecular identifier barcodes. Using its own MiXCR run on the PCR reads, TCRdb lists one record per CDR3 protein. This sample carries 130,000 to 150,000 distinct CDR3 sequences, more than 8% of them seen once, and the ten largest clones take about a sixth. The sequenced sample was PBMCs, mostly from graft donor cells, obtained 180 days after TCRalphabeta/CD19-depleted stem cell transplant. The receptors shown here come from a female patient aged 2-15 years who had a stem cell transplant for congenital amegakaryocytic thrombocytopenia, so the T cells may come from the graft donor.

This chain connects TRBV28 to TRBJ2-3, with 13 bases lining up with TRBD2. Germline CDR1 MDHEN, CDR2 SYDVKM. This CDR3 comprises 17 residues. V trimming: 5 bases; J trimming: 1 base; junction bases outside the gene matches: 6. This CDR3 is CASSDLTSGRGTDTQYF. DNA of the CDR3: TGTGCCAGCAGTGACCTCACTAGCGGGAGGGGCACAGATACGCAGTATTTT.

This clonotype appeared many times. V is TRBV5-1 and J is TRBJ2-5, with D unclear. The germline V gene encodes CDR1 SGHRS and CDR2 YFSETQ. V was pared by 0 bases and J by 4 bases, with 19 bases between. This CDR3 is built from 17 residues. The CDR3 here is CASSLALATAWGETQYF. The DNA for the CDR3 is TGCGCCAGCAGCTTGGCCTTGGCAACTGCTTGGGGAGAGACCCAGTACTTC.

The rearrangement joins TRBV4-3 to TRBJ2-7; D gene unclear. V was clipped by 1 base and J by 1 base, with 26 bases between them. The CDR3 is made up of 20 amino acids. The V gene's germline CDR1 is LGHNA and CDR2 YSLEER. CDR3 sequence reads: CASSQGYLYKVSDGSYEQYF. CDR3 nucleotides: TGCGCCAGCAGCCAAGGTTATCTATATAAGGTCAGCGATGGTTCCTACGAGCAGTACTTC.

This clonotype was detected a few times. The V call is TRBV28, the J call TRBJ1-2; D unclear. Germline V gene sequence: CDR1 MDHEN, CDR2 SYDVKM. Trimming left V 5 bases short and J 4 bases short, with 14 bases between. The CDR3 consists of 14 residues. CDR3 coding DNA: TGTGCCAGCAGTCCCGGTGTTATGAGCTATGGCTACACCTTC. Its translation is CASSPGVMSYGYTF.

In this sample, this clonotype turned up many times. The gene calls are TRBV5-1 and TRBJ2-5; D may match TRBD1 or TRBD2 (5 bases each). The CDR3 extends over 15 amino acids. Between the trimmed V and J ends, which lost 2 bases and 1 base, there was a span of 12 bases. Germline V gives CDR1 SGHRS, CDR2 YFSETQ. The CDR3 protein is CASSFTPGPQETQYF. In nucleotides, the CDR3 is TGCGCCAGCAGCTTTACTCCGGGGCCCCAAGAGACCCAGTACTTC.

This clonotype was detected many times. The CDR3 is CASSLGTGGGNEQFF. The DNA of the CDR3 is TGTGCCAGCAGCTTAGGGACAGGGGGCGGGAATGAGCAGTTCTTC. This rearrangement joins TRBV7-7 to TRBJ2-1; 11 nucleotides line up with TRBD1. Germline values: CDR1 SSHAT, CDR2 FNYEAQ (reference sequence). J gave up 7 bases and V 1 base, and 3 bases lay outside the gene matches. CDR3 length: 15 amino acids.

This clonotype has just a few counts. The chain uses TRBV14 and TRBJ1-2; D is undetermined. Germline V lookup: CDR1 SGHDN, CDR2 FVKESK. The length of the CDR3 is 13 residues. Trimming stripped 3 bases from V and 11 bases from J, with 16 bases between. CDR3: CASSHNRTVLYTF. DNA of the CDR3: TGTGCCAGCAGCCACAACCGGACCGTCCTTTACACCTTC. Using reference TRBV14 and TRBJ1-2 for the parts outside the CDR3, the full variable domain is EAGVTQFPSHSVIEKGQTVTLRCDPISGHDNLYWYRRVMGKEIKFLLHFVKESKQDESGMPNNRFLAERTGGTYSTLKVQPAELEDSGVYFCASSHNRTVLYTFGSGTRLTVV.

This clonotype showed up just a few times. The chain is built from TRBV6-2 or TRBV6-3 and TRBJ2-5, with a weak D call TRBD1 (5 bases). CDR1 is MNHEY and CDR2 is SVGEGT in the germline V gene. There are 14 residues in the CDR3. V gave up 6 bases and J gave up 5 bases, with 16 bases separating them. The CDR3 loop is CASSTSRKGETQYF. CDR3 nucleotide sequence: TGTGCCAGCAGCACAAGCCGGAAGGGGGAGACCCAGTACTTC.

The genes are TRBV5-1 and TRBJ1-2; TRBD1 matches at 9 bases. This CDR3 is built from 18 residues. Germline CDR1 is SGHRS and CDR2 is YFSETQ. V shed 4 bases, J shed 7 bases, and the junction held 20 bases outside the gene matches. CDR3 in DNA: TGCGCCAGCAGCCCGCTTGATTATCGGACAGGGGAAGTCTTTGGCTACACCTTC. Residues: CASSPLDYRTGEVFGYTF.

This clonotype has just a few counts. The J gene is TRBJ1-6, the V gene TRBV7-6; D is uncertain. Germline loops: CDR1 SGHVS, CDR2 FNYEAQ. The CDR3 runs 16 residues. V was clipped by 4 bases and J by 2 bases, with 12 bases between them. CDR3 DNA sequence: TGTGCCAGCAGCTCCAGCGTAGGACCCTATAATTCACCCCTCCACTTT. As protein: CASSSSVGPYNSPLHF.

This clonotype occurred a few times. The junction and the germline gene differ at one end; a read error may be behind it. V is TRBV20-1 and J is TRBJ2-2, with D possibly being TRBD1 or TRBD2 (6 bases each). The CDR3 is 14 amino acids. The V gene's germline CDR1 is DFQATT and CDR2 SNEGSKA (reference sequence). The CDR3 bases are TGCAGTGCCAGAGGGGGGTCGAACACCGGGGAGCTGTTTTTT. Translation gives CSARGGSNTGELFF.

The V call is TRBV7-6, the J call TRBJ2-7, with D uncertain. V dropped 4 bases and J dropped 11 bases, with 15 bases sitting between them. Germline values: CDR1 SGHVS, CDR2 FNYEAQ. CDR3 length: 12 amino acids. CDR3 loop: CASSSPGRDEYF. In DNA form, the CDR3 reads TGTGCCAGCAGCTCCCCCGGTCGTGACGAGTACTTC.

In its sample, this clonotype was seen many times. For the CDR3, the DNA is TGTGCCAGCAGCTTGCTGGGGGTAATTAACACCGGGGAGCTGTTTTTT. Residues: CASSLLGVINTGELFF. This chain links TRBV5-5 with TRBJ2-2; D assignment may be TRBD1 or TRBD2 (5 bases each). The CDR3 spans 16 residues. Germline V CDR1 and CDR2: SGHKS, YYEKEE (reference sequence). The ends were cut back, 1 base at V and 2 bases at J, with 12 bases in the middle.

This clonotype was detected many times. The chain carries TRBV6-5 and TRBJ1-4; D call uncertain. Between the trimmed V and J ends, which lost 4 bases and 12 bases, there was a span of 15 bases. The CDR3 runs 13 residues. In germline, CDR1 is MNHEY, CDR2 SVGAGI. The CDR3 DNA sequence: TGTGCCAGCAGTTCGCCGAAGACATATGAACTGTTTTTT. It translates to CASSSPKTYELFF.

As to this clonotype: A single base separates this from a much larger clone, so it may be a read error. V usage is TRBV28 and J usage is TRBJ2-1; D may match TRBD1 or TRBD2 (5 bases each). The CDR3 totals 17 residues. Germline values: CDR1 MDHEN, CDR2 SYDVKM. The V end lost 3 bases, the J end lost 7 bases, and 22 bases lay between the germline ends. This CDR3 is CASSFYWIGTFSNEQFF. In nucleotides, the CDR3 is TGTGCCAGCAGTTTTTACTGGATAGGGACCTTCAGTAATGAGCAGTTCTTC.

In this sample, this clonotype turned up many times. The gene calls are TRBV20-1 and TRBJ2-7, with D tentatively TRBD2 (6 bases). Trimming left V 3 bases short and J 0 bases short, with 15 bases between. CDR3 length: 15 residues. Germline lookup yields CDR1 DFQATT and CDR2 SNEGSKA (reference sequence). CDR3 DNA: TGCAGTGCTAGTGACCCGGCGGGGAACTCCTACGAGCAGTACTTC. As protein: CSASDPAGNSYEQYF.

This clonotype was seen more than once but under ten times. The chain couples TRBV7-2 to TRBJ1-1; tentative D call: TRBD1 (6 bases). Trimming cost V 2 bases and J 5 bases, with 12 bases left between them. The germline V gene has CDR1 SGHTA and CDR2 FQGNSA. This CDR3 region has 14 residues. The CDR3 DNA reads TGTGCCAGCAGCTTACTGGGGGCGGCGACTGAAGCTTTCTTT. This translates into CASSLLGAATEAFF.

This clonotype was recorded once. The conserved closing phenylalanine or tryptophan is absent in this CDR3, likely reflecting a read error. V is TRBV3-1 and J is TRBJ2-3, with 7 bases identical to TRBD2. The length of the CDR3 is 16 residues. V gave up 4 bases and J gave up 2 bases; unmatched junction bases: 9. CDR1 and CDR2 from the germline V gene are LGHDT and YNNKEL (reference sequence). The CDR3 protein is CASSPLAGPLTDTQYS. The CDR3 DNA reads TGTGCCAGCAGCCCGTTAGCGGGCCCCCTCACAGATACGCAGTATTCT.

The table lists this clonotype with many counts. The CDR3 nucleotides are TGCAGTGCTAGAGCAAGGGGGAATTCACCCCTCCACTTT. Its translation is CSARARGNSPLHF. The genes are TRBV20-1 and TRBJ1-6; D possibly corresponds to TRBD1 (6 bases). The V gene's germline CDR1 is DFQATT and CDR2 SNEGSKA (reference sequence). The CDR3 has 13 residues. The germline V and J ends were trimmed by 1 base and 7 bases, with 8 bases remaining between them.